One TCR beta chain is described in this entry. The sample belongs to a study of blood T cell repertoires in COVID-19. The CDR3 is made up of 13 amino acids. Trimming shortened V by 6 bases and J by 6 bases, and 14 bases separated the two germline ends. Germline values: CDR1 SNHLY, CDR2 FYNNEI. Profiling relied on immunoSEQ multiplex PCR, and the TCRdb table lists in-frame clones only, not all of them. This repertoire shows under 200,000 clones, 84% found once; its top ten account for more than 12%. Sequencing was carried out using peripheral blood. This TCR derives from a woman in her 70s with COVID-19, enrolled during active disease. The V and J genes are TRBV2 and TRBJ1-2; TRBD1 is a possible D gene (6 bases). CDR3 in amino acids: CASRADRRDGYTF. The CDR3 bases are TGTGCCAGCAGGGCGGACAGACGAGATGGCTACACCTTC. The variable domain in full, completed from reference TRBV2 and TRBJ1-2, reads EPEVTQTPSHQVTQMGQEVILRCVPISNHLYFYWYRQILGQKVEFLVSFYNNEISEKSEIFDDQFSVERPDGSNFTLKIRSTKLEDSAMYFCASRADRRDGYTFGSGTRLTVV.